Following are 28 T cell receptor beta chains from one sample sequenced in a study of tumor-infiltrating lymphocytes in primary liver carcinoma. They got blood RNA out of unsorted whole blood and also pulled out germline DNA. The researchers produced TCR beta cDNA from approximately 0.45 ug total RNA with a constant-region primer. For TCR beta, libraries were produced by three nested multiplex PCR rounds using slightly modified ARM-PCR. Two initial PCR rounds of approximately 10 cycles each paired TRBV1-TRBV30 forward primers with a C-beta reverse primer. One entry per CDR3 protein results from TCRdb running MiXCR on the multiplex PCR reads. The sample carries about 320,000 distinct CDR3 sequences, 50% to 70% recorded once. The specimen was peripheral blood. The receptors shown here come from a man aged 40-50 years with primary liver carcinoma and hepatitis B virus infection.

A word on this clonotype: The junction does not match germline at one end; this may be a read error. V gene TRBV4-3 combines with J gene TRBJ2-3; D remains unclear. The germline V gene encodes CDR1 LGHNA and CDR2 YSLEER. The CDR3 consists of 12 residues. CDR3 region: CASSPGTYTQYF. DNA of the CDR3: TGTGCCAGCAGCCCGGGCACATATACGCAGTATTTT.

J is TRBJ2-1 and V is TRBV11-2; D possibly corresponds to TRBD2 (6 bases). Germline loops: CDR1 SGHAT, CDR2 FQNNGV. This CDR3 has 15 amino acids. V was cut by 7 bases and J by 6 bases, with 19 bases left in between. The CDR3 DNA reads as TGTGCCAGCAACTTGCTCCAGCGGGCACTCAATGAGCAGTTCTTC. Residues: CASNLLQRALNEQFF.

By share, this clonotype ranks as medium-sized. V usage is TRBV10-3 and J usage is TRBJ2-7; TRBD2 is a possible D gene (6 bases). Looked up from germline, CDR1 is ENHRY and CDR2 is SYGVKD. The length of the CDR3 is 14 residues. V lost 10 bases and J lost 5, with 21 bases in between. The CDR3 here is CATSPRGGPNEQYF. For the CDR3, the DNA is TGTGCCACTAGTCCGCGGGGTGGGCCTAACGAGCAGTACTTC.

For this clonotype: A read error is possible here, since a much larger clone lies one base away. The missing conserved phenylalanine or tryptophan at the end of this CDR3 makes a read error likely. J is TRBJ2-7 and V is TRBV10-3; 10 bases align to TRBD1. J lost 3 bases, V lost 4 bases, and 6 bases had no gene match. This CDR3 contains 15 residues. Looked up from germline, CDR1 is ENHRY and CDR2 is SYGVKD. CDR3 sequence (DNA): TGTGCCATCAGTGTTCGGACAGGGGGTTTCTACGAGCAGTACTGC. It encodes CAISVRTGGFYEQYC.

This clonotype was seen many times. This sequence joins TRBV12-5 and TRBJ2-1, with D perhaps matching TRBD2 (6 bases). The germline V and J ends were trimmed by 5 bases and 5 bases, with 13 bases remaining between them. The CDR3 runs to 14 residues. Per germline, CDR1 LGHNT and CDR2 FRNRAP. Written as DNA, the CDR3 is TGTGCTAGTGGTCTCGGGACTCGCAACAATGAGCAGTTCTTC. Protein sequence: CASGLGTRNNEQFF.

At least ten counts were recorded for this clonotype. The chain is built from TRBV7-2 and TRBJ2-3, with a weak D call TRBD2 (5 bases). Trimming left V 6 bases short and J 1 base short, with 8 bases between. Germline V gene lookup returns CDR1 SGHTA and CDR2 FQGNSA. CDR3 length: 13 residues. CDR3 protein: CASSSRGTDTQYF. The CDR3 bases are TGTGCCAGCAGTTCGAGGGGCACAGATACGCAGTATTTT.

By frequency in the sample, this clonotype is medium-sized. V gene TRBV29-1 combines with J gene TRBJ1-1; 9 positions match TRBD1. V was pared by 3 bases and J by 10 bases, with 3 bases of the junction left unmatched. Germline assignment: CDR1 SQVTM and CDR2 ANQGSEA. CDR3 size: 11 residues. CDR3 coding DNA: TGCAGCGTTGATTTGGACAGGGGAGCTTTCTTT. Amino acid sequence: CSVDLDRGAFF.

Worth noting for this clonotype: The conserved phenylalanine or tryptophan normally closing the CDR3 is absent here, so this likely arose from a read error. The CDR3 DNA sequence: TGTGCCTGGAGTGTGTCCGGGGGGACTGAAGCTTTCATT. This encodes CAWSVSGGTEAFI. The V and J genes are TRBV30 and TRBJ1-1, with D perhaps matching TRBD1 (5 bases). Germline lookup yields CDR1 GTSNPN and CDR2 SVGIG (reference sequence). This CDR3 has 13 amino acids. Trimming took 0 bases from V and 5 from J, leaving 10 bases between them.

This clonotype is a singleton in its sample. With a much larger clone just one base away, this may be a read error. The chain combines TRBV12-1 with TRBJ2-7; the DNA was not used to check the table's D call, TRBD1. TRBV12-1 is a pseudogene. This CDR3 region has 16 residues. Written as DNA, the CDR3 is TGTGTCAGCAGCTTTGTCCCGGACAGGGCGACCTACGAGCAGTACTTC. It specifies CVSSFVPDRATYEQYF.

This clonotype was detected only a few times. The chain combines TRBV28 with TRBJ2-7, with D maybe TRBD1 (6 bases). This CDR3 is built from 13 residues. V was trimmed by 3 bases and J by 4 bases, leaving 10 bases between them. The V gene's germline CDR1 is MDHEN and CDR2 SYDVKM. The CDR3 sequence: CASSFPQGYEQYF. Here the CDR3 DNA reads TGTGCCAGCAGTTTCCCCCAGGGGTACGAGCAGTACTTC.

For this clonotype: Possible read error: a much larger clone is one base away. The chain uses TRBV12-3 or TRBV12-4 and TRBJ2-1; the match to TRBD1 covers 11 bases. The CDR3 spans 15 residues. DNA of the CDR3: TGTGTCAGCAGGACCGGACAGGGGGCATACAATGAGCAGTTCTTC. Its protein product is CVSRTGQGAYNEQFF.

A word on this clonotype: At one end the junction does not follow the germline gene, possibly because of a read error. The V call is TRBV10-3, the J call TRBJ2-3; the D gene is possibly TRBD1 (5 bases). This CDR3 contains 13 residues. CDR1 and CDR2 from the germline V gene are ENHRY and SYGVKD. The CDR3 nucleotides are TGTGGCATCAGTCTCAGGGGCACAGATACGCAGTATTTT. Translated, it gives CGISLRGTDTQYF.

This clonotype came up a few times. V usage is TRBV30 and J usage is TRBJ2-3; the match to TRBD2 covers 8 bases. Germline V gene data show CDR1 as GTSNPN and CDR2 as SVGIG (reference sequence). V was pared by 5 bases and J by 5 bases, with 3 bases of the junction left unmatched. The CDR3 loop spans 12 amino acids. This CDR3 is CAWHSGKDTQYF. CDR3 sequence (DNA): TGTGCCTGGCATAGCGGGAAAGATACGCAGTATTTT.

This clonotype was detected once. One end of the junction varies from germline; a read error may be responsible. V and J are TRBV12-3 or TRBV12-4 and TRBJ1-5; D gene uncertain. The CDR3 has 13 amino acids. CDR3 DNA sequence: TGTGCCAGCAGTTTAGGGGGAGGGCAGCCCCAGCAATTT. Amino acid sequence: CASSLGGGQPQQF.

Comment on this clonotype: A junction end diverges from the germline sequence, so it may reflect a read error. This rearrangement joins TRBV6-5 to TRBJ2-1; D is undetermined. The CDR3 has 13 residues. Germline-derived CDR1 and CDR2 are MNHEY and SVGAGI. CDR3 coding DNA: TGTGCCAGCAATTACCTCAGGAACAATGAGCAGTTCTTC. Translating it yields CASNYLRNNEQFF.

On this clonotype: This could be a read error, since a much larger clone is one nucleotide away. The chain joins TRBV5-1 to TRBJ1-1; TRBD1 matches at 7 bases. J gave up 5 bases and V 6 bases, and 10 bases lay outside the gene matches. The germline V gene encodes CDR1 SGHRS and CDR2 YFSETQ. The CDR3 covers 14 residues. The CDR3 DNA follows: TGCGCCAGCACCCAAGGGGGCGCATTTACTGAAGCTTTCTTT. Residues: CASTQGGAFTEAFF.

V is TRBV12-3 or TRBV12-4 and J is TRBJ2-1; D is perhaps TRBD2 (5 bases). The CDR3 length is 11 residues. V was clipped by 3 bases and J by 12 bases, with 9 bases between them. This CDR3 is CASSFKDLQFF. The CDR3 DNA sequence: TGTGCCAGCAGTTTTAAGGACTTGCAGTTCTTC.

The DNA of the CDR3 is TGTGCCAGCAGAGTAACCCTAGCGGGAGGAGAGCAGTACTTC. Translated, it gives CASRVTLAGGEQYF. The V and J genes are TRBV11-2 and TRBJ2-7; TRBD2 aligns across 11 bases. Looked up from germline, CDR1 is SGHAT and CDR2 is FQNNGV. V lost 6 bases, J lost 7 bases, and 8 bases stayed unmatched. The CDR3 runs 14 residues.

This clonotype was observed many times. The DNA of the CDR3 is TGTGCCAGCAGTTCGACGGGAGGGCCTTACGAGCAGTACTTC. This translates into CASSSTGGPYEQYF. J is TRBJ2-7 and V is TRBV6-6, with TRBD2 identical over 8 bases. V lost 4 bases, J lost 4 bases, and 6 bases stayed unmatched. Germline V CDR1 and CDR2: MNHNY, SVGAGI (reference sequence). The CDR3 spans 14 residues.

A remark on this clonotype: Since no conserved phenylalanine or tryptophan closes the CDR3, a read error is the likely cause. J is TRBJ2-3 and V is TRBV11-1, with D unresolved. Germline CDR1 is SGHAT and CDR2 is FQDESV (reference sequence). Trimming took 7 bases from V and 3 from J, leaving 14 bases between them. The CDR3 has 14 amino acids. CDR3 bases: TGTGCCAGCAACTTTATGGCGGCGACAGATACGCAGTATTCT. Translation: CASNFMAATDTQYS.

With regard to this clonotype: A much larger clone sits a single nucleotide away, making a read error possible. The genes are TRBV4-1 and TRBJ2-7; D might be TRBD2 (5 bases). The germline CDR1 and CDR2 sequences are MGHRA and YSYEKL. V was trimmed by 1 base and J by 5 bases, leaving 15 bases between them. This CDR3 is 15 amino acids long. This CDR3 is CASSQVVGVQNEQYF. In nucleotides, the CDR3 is TGCGCCAGCAGCCAAGTCGTCGGGGTGCAGAACGAGCAGTACTTC.

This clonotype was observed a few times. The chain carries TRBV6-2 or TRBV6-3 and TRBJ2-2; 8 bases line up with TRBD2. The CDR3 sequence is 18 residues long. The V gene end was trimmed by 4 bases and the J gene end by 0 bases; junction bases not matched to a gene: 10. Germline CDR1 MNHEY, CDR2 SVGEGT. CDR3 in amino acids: CASSFPLAGRTNTGELFF. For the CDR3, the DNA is TGTGCCAGCAGTTTCCCGCTAGCGGGCCGCACGAACACCGGGGAGCTGTTTTTT.

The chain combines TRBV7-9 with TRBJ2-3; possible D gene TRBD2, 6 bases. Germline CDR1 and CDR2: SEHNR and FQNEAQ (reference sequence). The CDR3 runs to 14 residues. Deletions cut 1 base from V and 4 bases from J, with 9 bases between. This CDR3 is CASSLDTGADTQYF. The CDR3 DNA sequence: TGTGCCAGCAGCTTAGACACGGGGGCAGATACGCAGTATTTT.

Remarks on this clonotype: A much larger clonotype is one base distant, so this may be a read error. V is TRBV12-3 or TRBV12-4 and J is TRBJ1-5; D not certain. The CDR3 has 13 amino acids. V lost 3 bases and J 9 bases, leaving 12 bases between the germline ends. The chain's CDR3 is CASSLDGYRPQHF. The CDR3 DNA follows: TGTGCCAGCAGTTTGGACGGGTATCGGCCCCAGCATTTT.

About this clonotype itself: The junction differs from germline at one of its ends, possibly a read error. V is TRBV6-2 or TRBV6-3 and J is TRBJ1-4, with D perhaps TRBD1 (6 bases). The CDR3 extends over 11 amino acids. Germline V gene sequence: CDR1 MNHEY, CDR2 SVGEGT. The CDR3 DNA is TGTGCCGGCAGCCACCAATCGGGACACGGTTTT. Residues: CAGSHQSGHGF.

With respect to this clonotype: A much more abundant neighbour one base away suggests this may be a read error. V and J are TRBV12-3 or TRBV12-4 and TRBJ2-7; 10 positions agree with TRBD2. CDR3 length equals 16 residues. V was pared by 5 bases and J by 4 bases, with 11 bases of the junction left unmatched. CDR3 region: CASSPSGGLATYEQYF. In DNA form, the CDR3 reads TGTGCCAGCAGTCCCAGTGGGGGACTAGCGACGTACGAGCAGTACTTC.

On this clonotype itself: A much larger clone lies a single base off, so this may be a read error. CDR3 sequence: CASRRTETEAFF. Written as DNA, the CDR3 is TGTGCCAGCAGGCGGACTGAGACTGAAGCTTTCTTT. This chain joins TRBV6-1 and TRBJ1-1; D is uncertain. This CDR3 has 12 residues. V lost 6 bases and J lost 5, with 10 bases in between. The germline V gene has CDR1 MNHNS and CDR2 SASEGT.

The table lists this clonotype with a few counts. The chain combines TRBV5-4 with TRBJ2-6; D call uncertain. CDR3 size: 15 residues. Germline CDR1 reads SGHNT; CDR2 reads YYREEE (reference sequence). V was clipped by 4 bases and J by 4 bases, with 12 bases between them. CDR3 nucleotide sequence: TGTGCCAGCAGCCCGGGTACTCCCGGGGCCAACGTCCTGACTTTC. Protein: CASSPGTPGANVLTF.